This passage covers 26 T cell receptor beta chains from one sample sequenced in a study of blood T cells in healthy people across ages. It was with a sample-barcoded 5' primer and a J-beta primer mix that a second PCR of about 6 to 12 cycles was run. TCRdb analysed the 5' RACE reads with MiXCR anew, one entry per CDR3 protein. The sample records roughly 1.4 million distinct CDR3 sequences, 45% to 70% being singletons. Material: blood. The source of these receptors is a man aged 18 to 30 in good health.

DNA for the CDR3: TGTGCCAGCAGCAGAAGACTGGGTGGAAAGGAGCAGTACTTC. It specifies CASSRRLGGKEQYF. V and J are TRBV27 and TRBJ2-4; D not resolved. The germline V gene has CDR1 MNHEY and CDR2 SMNVEV (reference sequence). This CDR3 spans 14 amino acids. V was pared by 6 bases and J by 13 bases, with 22 bases between.

This rearrangement joins TRBV29-1 to TRBJ2-5; the D call may be TRBD1 or TRBD2 (6 bases each). CDR1 is SQVTM, CDR2 ANQGSEA, per germline. Deletions cut 8 bases from V and 5 bases from J, with 21 bases between. The length of the CDR3 is 14 residues. This chain's CDR3 is CSSRWWGAYETQYF. CDR3 DNA: TGCAGCTCCCGGTGGTGGGGGGCGTATGAGACCCAGTACTTC.

This clonotype was counted between two and nine times. This chain connects TRBV25-1 to TRBJ1-2; D is undetermined. The germline V gene has CDR1 MGHDK and CDR2 SYGVNS. Trimming took off 2 bases at V and 1 base at J, with 8 bases between the two ends. This CDR3 has 14 amino acids. The CDR3 loop is CASSEPSYNYGYTF. CDR3 in DNA: TGTGCCAGCAGTGAACCGTCCTATAACTATGGCTACACCTTC.

This chain connects TRBV18 to TRBJ1-1, with a possible D match to TRBD1 (5 bases). This CDR3 has 15 amino acids. V shed 0 bases and J shed 2 bases, with 10 bases lying between them. Germline-derived CDR1 and CDR2 are KGHSH and LQKENI. CDR3 protein: CASSPPVGGNTEAFF. The DNA for the CDR3 is TGTGCCAGCTCACCACCGGTGGGGGGAAACACTGAAGCTTTCTTT.

This clonotype appeared a few times. The J gene is TRBJ2-1, the V gene TRBV20-1, with D tentatively TRBD1 (5 bases). The germline CDR1 and CDR2 sequences are DFQATT and SNEGSKA (reference sequence). This CDR3 contains 13 residues. Trimming removed 0 bases at V and 3 bases at J, with 6 bases between. The CDR3 spells CSARDRVYNEQFF. The CDR3 DNA is TGCAGTGCTAGAGACAGGGTCTACAATGAGCAGTTCTTC.

CDR3 region: CASSDWGAPQYGYTF. The DNA for the CDR3 is TGTGCCAGCAGTGATTGGGGGGCGCCTCAATATGGCTACACCTTC. V gene TRBV2 combines with J gene TRBJ1-2; possible D gene TRBD1, 6 bases. Trimming left V 3 bases short and J 5 bases short, with 16 bases between. CDR1 and CDR2 from the germline V gene are SNHLY and FYNNEI. This CDR3 is 15 amino acids long.

The V gene is TRBV27, the J gene TRBJ2-7; 8 positions agree with TRBD2. Germline V lookup: CDR1 MNHEY, CDR2 SMNVEV (reference sequence). The CDR3 has 15 amino acids. V gave up 6 bases and J gave up 2 bases; unmatched junction bases: 9. CDR3 sequence: CASSTTSAMTYEQYF. The CDR3 bases are TGTGCCAGCAGCACGACTAGCGCCATGACCTACGAGCAGTACTTC.

The chain combines TRBV5-1 with TRBJ1-4, with D perhaps TRBD1 (5 bases). V gave up 0 bases and J gave up 5 bases, with 14 bases separating them. The CDR3 is made up of 16 amino acids. The germline V gene encodes CDR1 SGHRS and CDR2 YFSETQ. The CDR3: CASSLAYDSRNEKLFF. CDR3 in DNA: TGCGCCAGCAGCTTGGCCTACGACAGCCGGAATGAAAAACTGTTTTTT.

J is TRBJ2-7 and V is TRBV4-3; the D gene could be TRBD1 or TRBD2 (5 bases each). The CDR3 totals 16 residues. Germline V gene sequence: CDR1 LGHNA, CDR2 YSLEER. V was cut by 1 base and J by 0 bases, with 13 bases left in between. In nucleotides, the CDR3 is TGCGCCAGCAGCCAAGGGGCCGGGACGGGCTCCTACGAGCAGTACTTC. Its translation: CASSQGAGTGSYEQYF.

The sample holds a few counts of this clonotype. The gene calls are TRBV20-1 and TRBJ2-1; 8 bases align to TRBD2. J gave up 5 bases and V 1 base, and 10 bases lay outside the gene matches. This CDR3 is built from 16 residues. Germline V lookup: CDR1 DFQATT, CDR2 SNEGSKA (reference sequence). The CDR3 loop is CSARGLPLSGDNEQFF. Written as DNA, the CDR3 is TGCAGTGCTAGAGGGCTCCCCCTTAGCGGGGACAATGAGCAGTTCTTC.

The rearrangement joins TRBV2 to TRBJ2-7, with D uncertain. CDR3 size: 12 residues. Germline CDR1 and CDR2: SNHLY and FYNNEI. Trimming pared 3 bases from V and 8 bases from J, leaving 11 bases between. CDR3 in DNA: TGTGCCAGCAGTGATATAGTGATACAGCAGTACTTC. It yields the protein CASSDIVIQQYF.

This clonotype is a singleton in its sample. The chain carries TRBV18 and TRBJ2-5, with TRBD2 identical over 11 bases. The J call is doubtful: the DNA matches TRBJ2-7 better. Per germline, CDR1 KGHSH and CDR2 LQKENI. This CDR3 region has 15 residues. Here the CDR3 DNA reads TGTGCCAGCTCACCGCTTAGCGGGAGGGCGTACGAGCAGTACTTC. Residues: CASSPLSGRAYEQYF.

The CDR3 protein is CASSLASMGGSFYEQYF. CDR3 in DNA: TGTGCCAGCAGCTTAGCGTCTATGGGGGGCTCTTTCTACGAGCAGTACTTC. The rearrangement uses TRBV7-9 and TRBJ2-5; D is possibly TRBD1 or TRBD2 (6 bases each). The DNA end is more similar to TRBJ2-7, so the J call may be wrong. Germline V gives CDR1 SEHNR, CDR2 FQNEAQ (reference sequence). CDR3 length: 17 amino acids.

This clonotype has more than one count but fewer than ten. The chain combines TRBV5-1 with TRBJ1-2; 7 positions match TRBD1. The CDR3 extends over 15 amino acids. Looked up from germline, CDR1 is SGHRS and CDR2 is YFSETQ. Trimming cost V 4 bases and J 4 bases; bases outside gene matches: 10. The CDR3 loop is CASSAPDREPYGYTF. The CDR3 bases are TGCGCCAGCAGCGCGCCAGACAGGGAACCCTATGGCTACACCTTC.

The rearrangement links TRBV15 to TRBJ1-4; D gene uncertain. Trimming stripped 4 bases from V and 8 bases from J, with 20 bases between. CDR1 and CDR2 (germline): LNHNV, YYDKDF (reference sequence). The CDR3 covers 16 residues. CDR3 nucleotide sequence: TGTGCCACCAGCATGCCTAACCCTCCCAGCGGGGAAAAACTGTTTTTT. It yields the protein CATSMPNPPSGEKLFF.

The V gene is TRBV19, the J gene TRBJ1-1; no firm D call. Germline V gene lookup returns CDR1 LNHDA and CDR2 SQIVND (reference sequence). V was trimmed by 6 bases and J by 5 bases, leaving 10 bases between them. This CDR3 has 12 amino acids. The CDR3 nucleotides are TGTGCCAGTAGGGCAAGCGGGACTGAAGCTTTCTTT. Amino acids: CASRASGTEAFF.

The chain links TRBV6-6 to TRBJ1-1; possible D gene TRBD1, 5 bases. V was clipped by 7 bases and J by 8 bases, with 20 bases between them. The CDR3 has 14 amino acids. Looked up from germline, CDR1 is MNHNY and CDR2 is SVGAGI (reference sequence). The chain's CDR3 is CASKHRSVVREAFF. The CDR3 region has the DNA TGTGCCAGCAAACACAGGAGCGTCGTTAGGGAAGCTTTCTTT.

V and J are TRBV12-3 or TRBV12-4 and TRBJ2-7; D gene ambiguous. The CDR3 is 14 residues long. Trimming removed 5 bases from V and 0 bases from J, with 11 bases in between. The CDR3 DNA reads TGTGCCAGCAGTCCATCTTTGAGCTCCTACGAGCAGTACTTC. It yields the protein CASSPSLSSYEQYF.

The rearrangement links TRBV18 to TRBJ2-7; a weak D match, TRBD2 (5 bases). This CDR3 spans 15 amino acids. Germline V lookup: CDR1 KGHSH, CDR2 LQKENI. The germline V and J ends were trimmed by 1 base and 2 bases, with 12 bases remaining between them. CDR3 DNA sequence: TGTGCCAGCTCACCACAGTCGACGGGGACCTACGAGCAGTACTTC. Translating it yields CASSPQSTGTYEQYF. Together with reference TRBV18 and TRBJ2-7, the CDR3 gives the full variable domain: NAGVMQNPRHLVRRRGQEARLRCSPMKGHSHVYWYRQLPEEGLKFMVYLQKENIIDESGMPKERFSAEFPKEGPSILRIQQVVRGDSAAYFCASSPQSTGTYEQYFGPGTRLTVT.

The V gene is TRBV14, the J gene TRBJ1-2; D is perhaps TRBD1 (5 bases). The germline V and J ends were trimmed by 4 bases and 4 bases, with 16 bases remaining between them. Germline V gene sequence: CDR1 SGHDN, CDR2 FVKESK. The CDR3 contains 15 residues. The CDR3 nucleotides are TGTGCCAGCAGCCCGACTTTCGGGGGTGGCTATGGCTACACCTTC. This codes for CASSPTFGGGYGYTF.

In this sample, this clonotype turned up once. This chain links TRBV19 with TRBJ2-3; D is unresolved. Between the trimmed V and J ends, which lost 5 bases and 2 bases, there was a span of 8 bases. The CDR3 has 13 amino acids. Germline V gene sequence: CDR1 LNHDA, CDR2 SQIVND (reference sequence). This CDR3 reads CASSQTLTDTQYF. In DNA form, the CDR3 reads TGTGCCAGTAGTCAGACTCTCACAGATACGCAGTATTTT.

The chain has TRBV7-2 and TRBJ2-1; perhaps TRBD1 as D (6 bases). The CDR3 covers 12 residues. Trimming removed 5 bases from V and 7 bases from J, with 9 bases in between. The germline V gene encodes CDR1 SGHTA and CDR2 FQGNSA. The CDR3 is CASSQGFNEQFF. The CDR3 coding sequence is TGTGCCAGCAGCCAGGGGTTTAATGAGCAGTTCTTC.

The chain has TRBV7-2 and TRBJ2-7, with a tentative D call TRBD1 (6 bases). V lost 5 bases, J lost 7 bases, and 18 bases lay in between. Germline assignment: CDR1 SGHTA and CDR2 FQGNSA. This CDR3 is 14 amino acids long. The CDR3 reads CASSVGTPSREQYF. The CDR3 DNA sequence: TGTGCCAGCAGCGTCGGGACACCCTCTCGGGAGCAGTACTTC.

The chain recombines TRBV28 with TRBJ2-7; D not certain. This CDR3 spans 11 amino acids. Trimming shortened V by 5 bases and J by 7 bases, and 9 bases separated the two germline ends. Germline CDR1 MDHEN, CDR2 SYDVKM. The DNA of the CDR3 is TGTGCCAGCAGTAAGGTCAAGGAGCAGTACTTC. It encodes CASSKVKEQYF.

As regards this clonotype: The junction differs from germline at one of its ends, possibly a read error. The chain joins TRBV2 to TRBJ2-2, with D possibly matching TRBD2 (5 bases). Germline CDR1 reads SNHLY; CDR2 reads FYNNEI. The CDR3 contains 13 residues. The CDR3: CTAEDTQTGELFF. CDR3 nucleotide sequence: TGCACCGCCGAGGATACTCAGACCGGGGAGTTGTTTTTT.

V gene TRBV27 combines with J gene TRBJ2-7; TRBD2 aligns across 8 bases. This CDR3 is 19 amino acids long. Germline CDR1 MNHEY, CDR2 SMNVEV (reference sequence). V gave up 3 bases and J gave up 0 bases; unmatched junction bases: 16. This CDR3 is CASSLGQGRVAGSSYEQYF. CDR3 in DNA: TGTGCCAGCAGTTTGGGGCAGGGACGAGTAGCGGGGAGCTCCTACGAGCAGTACTTC.